One TCR beta chain is described in this entry. This sample was taken from a study of blood T cell repertoires in COVID-19. Looking at the study overall: Sites across the United States, Italy and Spain contributed samples from acute and convalescent COVID-19. Sample material is recorded as cDNA or gDNA derived from T cells, B-cell-depleted T cells, or PBMCs.

Authors' analysis steps: How many nucleated cells were present was estimated from reference gene primer amplification. TCRdb's copy holds only in-frame clones and misses some; the assay was immunoSEQ multiplex PCR. The V and J calls and the clone size are those of that table, but D and trimming were determined from the DNA. The table records fewer than 45,000 clones, approximately 80% of them present only once. This CDR3 contains 13 residues. The V gene lost 1 base and the J gene lost 6 bases, with 7 bases spanning the gap. This rearrangement joins TRBV12-3 or TRBV12-4 to TRBJ2-1; D may be TRBD2 (6 bases). The sequencing sample was made of peripheral blood. The receptor's source is a man aged 65 to 85 with acute or convalescent COVID-19. The CDR3 here is CASSLGLVNEQFF. CDR3 sequence (DNA): TGTGCCAGCAGTTTAGGACTAGTCAATGAGCAGTTCTTC.